Below, 17 T cell receptor beta chains from the same sample are listed, as sequenced in a study of CD8+ T cells in alopecia areata. cDNA serving as the sequencing template came from extracted, reverse transcribed RNA. TCRdb's table, derived via immunoSEQ multiplex PCR, lists solely in-frame clones and lacks some. The sample consists of 100,000 to 150,000 clones, roughly 61% of them appearing once. The input for sequencing was CD4+ T cells sorted from blood, taken at week 0. These receptors came from a human donor with alopecia areata.

This clone occurred a few times. The chain combines TRBV18 with TRBJ1-1; D is uncertain. This CDR3 region has 15 residues. Germline assignment: CDR1 KGHSH and CDR2 LQKENI. V lost 3 bases and J lost 4, with 15 bases in between. The CDR3 loop is CASSPRDTRGTEAFF. The CDR3 DNA is TGTGCCAGCTCACCTAGGGATACGCGCGGCACTGAAGCTTTCTTT.

The table lists this clone with a few counts. The chain joins TRBV12-5 to TRBJ2-3, with 7 positions matching TRBD2. The CDR3 extends over 16 amino acids. V shed 6 bases and J 1 base; nucleotides not matched to a gene: 10. The germline V gene encodes CDR1 LGHNT and CDR2 FRNRAP. CDR3 loop: CASGTTHSGRTDTQYF. CDR3 coding DNA: TGTGCTAGTGGAACTACGCATAGCGGGCGCACAGATACGCAGTATTTT.

This clone was detected a few times. The CDR3 region is CASSQGGTGGMSGTEAFF. DNA of the CDR3: TGCGCCAGCAGCCAAGGTGGGACAGGGGGAATGAGTGGGACTGAAGCTTTCTTT. V and J are TRBV4-1 and TRBJ1-1; 11 bases are a match to TRBD1. The CDR3 has 18 amino acids. Germline assignment: CDR1 MGHRA and CDR2 YSYEKL. Unmatched junction bases numbered 12, after V lost 1 base and J lost 5 bases.

The rearrangement uses TRBV5-1 and TRBJ2-6, with D perhaps matching TRBD1 (6 bases). Looked up from germline, CDR1 is SGHRS and CDR2 is YFSETQ. V lost 4 bases to trimming and J lost 1 base, with 12 bases between them. This CDR3 comprises 16 residues. The CDR3 here is CASSVPGASGANVLTF. The DNA for the CDR3 is TGCGCCAGCAGCGTGCCAGGGGCTTCTGGGGCCAACGTCCTGACTTTC.

CDR3: CAISEWTGDYEQYF. The CDR3 nucleotides are TGTGCCATCAGTGAGTGGACAGGGGACTACGAGCAGTACTTC. The chain recombines TRBV10-3 with TRBJ2-7; 9 nucleotides align to TRBD1. CDR1 is ENHRY and CDR2 is SYGVKD in the germline V gene. The CDR3 spans 14 residues. J was trimmed by 3 bases and V by 1 base; bases with no gene match: 1.

In this sample, this clone turned up a few times. V gene TRBV2 combines with J gene TRBJ1-1; D call uncertain. The CDR3 spans 13 residues. V gave up 7 bases and J gave up 5 bases, with 14 bases separating them. The germline CDR1 and CDR2 sequences are SNHLY and FYNNEI. As DNA, the CDR3 is TGTGCCAGCAACCTCGACCGGGGAACTGAAGCTTTCTTT. It translates to CASNLDRGTEAFF. Full variable domain (remainder filled in from reference TRBV2 and TRBJ1-1): EPEVTQTPSHQVTQMGQEVILRCVPISNHLYFYWYRQILGQKVEFLVSFYNNEISEKSEIFDDQFSVERPDGSNFTLKIRSTKLEDSAMYFCASNLDRGTEAFFGQGTRLTVV.

The rearrangement uses TRBV7-2 and TRBJ2-7; TRBD2 matches 11 bases. The CDR3 has 16 residues. V lost 5 bases, J lost 0 bases, and 6 bases stayed unmatched. Per germline, CDR1 SGHTA and CDR2 FQGNSA. CDR3 DNA sequence: TGTGCCAGCAGCCCCCTTAGCGGGAGGGCCTCCTACGAGCAGTACTTC. It specifies CASSPLSGRASYEQYF. Variable domain in full (rest from reference TRBV7-2 and TRBJ2-7): GAGVSQSPSNKVTEKGKDVELRCDPISGHTALYWYRQSLGQGLEFLIYFQGNSAPDKSGLPSDRFSAERTGGSVSTLTIQRTQQEDSAVYLCASSPLSGRASYEQYFGPGTRLTVT.

This rearrangement joins TRBV5-6 to TRBJ2-6, with D uncertain. Trimming removed 1 base at V and 4 bases at J, with 3 bases between. The CDR3 has 13 amino acids. Germline CDR1 SGHDT, CDR2 YYEEEE. CDR3 nucleotides: TGTGCCAGCAGCTTGACCGGGGCCAACGTCCTGACTTTC. Its translation is CASSLTGANVLTF.

The chain has TRBV30 and TRBJ2-2; 9 bases fit TRBD1. The CDR3 has 15 amino acids. The J segment lost 3 bases and the V segment lost 3 bases, leaving 5 bases of the junction unmatched. Per germline, CDR1 GTSNPN and CDR2 SVGIG (reference sequence). CDR3 protein: CAWRRRDRDTGELFF. Here the CDR3 DNA reads TGTGCCTGGAGGCGCCGGGACAGGGACACCGGGGAGCTGTTTTTT.

Only a few counts were recorded for this clone. This chain uses TRBV6-5 with TRBJ1-1; 9 bases fit TRBD1. Germline lookup yields CDR1 MNHEY and CDR2 SVGAGI. V dropped 9 bases and J dropped 5; count of bases not matched to a gene: 7. The CDR3 sequence is 13 residues long. As DNA, the CDR3 is TGTGCCAGTCTAGGGACAGGGCGGACTGAAGCTTTCTTT. Protein: CASLGTGRTEAFF.

In this sample, this clone turned up a few times. This chain links TRBV7-2 with TRBJ1-1; D unresolved. CDR3 length: 13 amino acids. Trimming cost V 2 bases and J 8 bases, with 12 bases left between them. Germline CDR1 is SGHTA and CDR2 is FQGNSA. Here the CDR3 reads CASSLFAKPEAFF. The CDR3 DNA sequence: TGTGCCAGCAGCTTATTCGCGAAGCCGGAAGCTTTCTTT.

The gene calls are TRBV5-6 and TRBJ2-5; the match to TRBD2 covers 7 bases. The CDR3 is 16 residues long. Trimming removed 4 bases from V and 7 bases from J; junction bases left unmatched: 16. Looked up from germline, CDR1 is SGHDT and CDR2 is YYEEEE. The CDR3 is CASSEEPGPPSGTQYF. In nucleotides, the CDR3 is TGTGCCAGCAGCGAAGAGCCGGGACCGCCTAGCGGGACCCAGTACTTC.

This chain's CDR3 is CASSGHTIGTQYF. CDR3 bases: TGTGCCAGCAGTGGGCACACTATTGGTACGCAGTATTTT. The chain uses TRBV27 and TRBJ2-3; D unclear. The germline V and J ends were trimmed by 5 bases and 8 bases, with 14 bases remaining between them. Germline-derived CDR1 and CDR2 are MNHEY and SMNVEV (reference sequence). The CDR3 has 13 amino acids.

This sequence joins TRBV2 and TRBJ2-3; TRBD2 is a possible D gene (5 bases). V dropped 6 bases and J dropped 4 bases, with 20 bases sitting between them. Germline V gene data show CDR1 as SNHLY and CDR2 as FYNNEI. CDR3 size: 16 residues. The CDR3 DNA sequence: TGTGCCAGCAGGAGGGCGGGCATCCCCCCCCCAGATACGCAGTATTTT. Translation gives CASRRAGIPPPDTQYF.

This chain joins TRBV5-1 and TRBJ2-5; possibly TRBD1 or TRBD2 for D (5 bases each). The CDR3 is 17 amino acids. Per germline, CDR1 SGHRS and CDR2 YFSETQ. Trimming shortened V by 0 bases and J by 2 bases, and 17 bases separated the two germline ends. The CDR3 protein is CASSLAGGWSSQETQYF. CDR3 DNA: TGCGCCAGCAGCTTGGCTGGGGGATGGAGTTCGCAAGAGACCCAGTACTTC.

This sequence joins TRBV14 and TRBJ2-7; D is uncertain. Germline loops: CDR1 SGHDN, CDR2 FVKESK. This CDR3 has 12 amino acids. Deletions cut 2 bases from V and 7 bases from J, with 9 bases between. The CDR3 DNA is TGTGCCAGCAGCCAAACTCTGGGAGAGCAGTACTTC. Translating gives CASSQTLGEQYF.

The J gene is TRBJ1-1, the V gene TRBV27; D is ambiguous. Trimming cost V 8 bases and J 6 bases, with 16 bases left between them. CDR3 length equals 13 residues. CDR1 MNHEY and CDR2 SMNVEV come from the germline V gene (reference sequence). Here the CDR3 DNA reads TGTGCCAGCGCCCCCAGAGTCGAGCCTGAAGCTTTCTTT. This encodes CASAPRVEPEAFF.